A single sample is the source of the 9 T cell receptor beta chains below, sequenced in a study of glioma-infiltrating T cells. TCR alpha and beta CDR3 regions were amplified from RNA using iRepertoire nested multiplex PCR. MiXCR, applied by TCRdb to the multiplex PCR reads, yields one record per CDR3 protein. Among under 200,000 distinct CDR3 sequences, around 40% were seen once, and the ten largest hold roughly 5.4%. Sequencing was performed on glioma tissue, nonneoplastic brain tissue, or PBMCs (not recorded which). The source of these receptors is a human donor with low-grade glioma or glioblastoma, undergoing nonglioma brain surgery, or in good health (not recorded which).

A note on this clonotype: A single base separates this from a much larger clone, so it may be a read error. This chain's CDR3 is CASSPRRRGEDGYTF. The CDR3 DNA reads as TGTGCCAGCAGCCCCAGGAGGAGAGGGGAGGATGGCTACACCTTC. J is TRBJ1-2 and V is TRBV9, with D possibly TRBD1 on 5 matching bases. This CDR3 has 15 amino acids. The germline CDR1 and CDR2 sequences are SGDLS and YYNGEE. V lost 4 bases to trimming and J lost 6 bases, with 19 bases between them.

Note on this clonotype: One end of the junction does not line up with germline, which may come from a read error. The chain couples TRBV19 to TRBJ2-2; 7 nucleotides line up with TRBD2. Germline V gives CDR1 LNHDA, CDR2 SQIVND (reference sequence). The CDR3 extends over 16 amino acids. Here the CDR3 DNA reads TGTGCCAGTAGCCCTGCTAGCGGATCGAACACCGGGGGGCTGTTTTTT. Encoded protein: CASSPASGSNTGGLFF.

A few counts support this clonotype. The chain couples TRBV12-3 or TRBV12-4 to TRBJ1-1, with a weak D call TRBD1 (5 bases). Trimming left V 5 bases short and J 2 bases short, with 18 bases between. This CDR3 has 16 residues. The CDR3 coding sequence is TGTGCCAGCAGTGCCCCCGGGGACCAAATAAACACTGAAGCTTTCTTT. Translating gives CASSAPGDQINTEAFF.

Comments on this clonotype: A much larger clone differs by one base, so this may be a read error. This rearrangement joins TRBV4-1 to TRBJ1-1; D remains unclear. Looked up from germline, CDR1 is MGHRA and CDR2 is YSYEKL. This CDR3 contains 13 residues. V was clipped by 0 bases and J by 7 bases, with 9 bases between them. The DNA for the CDR3 is TGCGCCAGCAGCCAAGATCCGACAAGTGAAGCTTTCTTT. It encodes CASSQDPTSEAFF.

The chain carries TRBV11-2 and TRBJ2-3; D is ambiguous. V gave up 1 base and J gave up 5 bases, with 13 bases separating them. The germline CDR1 and CDR2 sequences are SGHAT and FQNNGV. The CDR3 is 15 residues long. CDR3 bases: TGTGCCAGCAGCTTAGGGGTGGGGAACAGAGATACGCAGTATTTT. It encodes CASSLGVGNRDTQYF. Variable domain in full (rest from reference TRBV11-2 and TRBJ2-3): EAGVAQSPRYKIIEKRQSVAFWCNPISGHATLYWYQQILGQGPKLLIQFQNNGVVDDSQLPKDRFSAERLKGVDSTLKIQPAKLEDSAVYLCASSLGVGNRDTQYFGPGTRLTVL.

As to this clonotype: Lacking the conserved final phenylalanine or tryptophan, this CDR3 likely reflects a read error. The chain carries TRBV7-9 and TRBJ2-5; no firm D call. CDR1 is SEHNR and CDR2 is FQNEAQ in the germline V gene (reference sequence). Trimming cost V 2 bases and J 2 bases, with 0 bases left between them. The CDR3 covers 11 residues. CDR3 coding DNA: TGTGCCAGCAGCTTACAAGAGACCCAGTACCTC. This gives the protein CASSLQETQYL.

The chain links TRBV2 to TRBJ2-2; D is unclear. Germline V gene lookup returns CDR1 SNHLY and CDR2 FYNNEI. CDR3 length equals 14 residues. With 0 bases removed from V and 6 bases from J, the gap between germline ends came to 8 bases. CDR3 in amino acids: CASSEAAQPGELFF. The CDR3 nucleotides read TGTGCCAGCAGTGAAGCGGCCCAACCCGGGGAGCTGTTTTTT.

This clonotype came up many times. The chain joins TRBV2 to TRBJ2-7; 8 positions match TRBD2. Germline values: CDR1 SNHLY, CDR2 FYNNEI. CDR3 length equals 15 residues. The V segment lost 2 bases and the J segment 2 bases; nucleotides outside the gene matches: 5. The CDR3 DNA is TGTGCCAGCAGTGAAAGGAGCGGGAGAGCCTACGAGCAGTACTTC. Translation: CASSERSGRAYEQYF.

This clonotype showed up many times. This rearrangement joins TRBV20-1 to TRBJ2-7; 10 nucleotides agree with TRBD2. J lost 0 bases, V lost 2 bases, and 10 bases had no gene match. Germline values: CDR1 DFQATT, CDR2 SNEGSKA (reference sequence). This CDR3 contains 17 residues. The CDR3 nucleotides read TGCAGTGCTAGACCAGACTGGGGGACTAGCGCCTCCTACGAGCAGTACTTC. It codes for CSARPDWGTSASYEQYF.